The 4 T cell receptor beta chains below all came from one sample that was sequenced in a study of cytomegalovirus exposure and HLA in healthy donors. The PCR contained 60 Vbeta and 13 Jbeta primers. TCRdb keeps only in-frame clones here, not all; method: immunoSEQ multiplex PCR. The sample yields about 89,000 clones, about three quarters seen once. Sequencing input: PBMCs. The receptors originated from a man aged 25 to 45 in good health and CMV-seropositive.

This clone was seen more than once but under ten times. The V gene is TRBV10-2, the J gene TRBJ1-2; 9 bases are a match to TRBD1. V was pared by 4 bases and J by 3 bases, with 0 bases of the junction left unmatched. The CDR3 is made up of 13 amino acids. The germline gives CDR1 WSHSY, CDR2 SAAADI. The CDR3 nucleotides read TGCGCCAGCAGTGGGACAGGGGACTATGGCTACACCTTC. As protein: CASSGTGDYGYTF.

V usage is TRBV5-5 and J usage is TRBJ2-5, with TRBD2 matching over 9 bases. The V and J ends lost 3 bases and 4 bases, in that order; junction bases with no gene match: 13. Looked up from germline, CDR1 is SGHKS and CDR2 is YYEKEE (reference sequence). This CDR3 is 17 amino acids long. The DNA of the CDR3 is TGTGCCAGCAGCTATCCCGGGTTAGCGGGGGTAGGAGAGACCCAGTACTTC. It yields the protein CASSYPGLAGVGETQYF.

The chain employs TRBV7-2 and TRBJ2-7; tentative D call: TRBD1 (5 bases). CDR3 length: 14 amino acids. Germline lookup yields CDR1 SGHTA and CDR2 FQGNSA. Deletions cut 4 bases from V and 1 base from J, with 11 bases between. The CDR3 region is CASSSPGLSYEQYF. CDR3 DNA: TGTGCCAGCAGCTCGCCAGGGCTATCCTACGAGCAGTACTTC.

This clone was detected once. CDR3 amino acids: CASTYSSGNTIYF. For the CDR3, the DNA is TGTGCCAGCACGTACAGCTCTGGAAACACCATATATTTT. The V gene is TRBV25-1, the J gene TRBJ1-3; D gene unclear. This CDR3 contains 13 residues. The ends were cut back, 7 bases at V and 0 bases at J, with 7 bases in the middle. CDR1 and CDR2 from the germline V gene are MGHDK and SYGVNS.